Below are 6 T cell receptor beta chains sequenced from a single sample in a study of blood T cell repertoires in COVID-19. Data came from immunoSEQ multiplex PCR; TCRdb stores just in-frame clones and leaves some out. The table records 300,000 to 450,000 clones, approximately 87% of them present only once. The sample consisted of peripheral blood. The source of these receptors is a woman aged 25-40 years with COVID-19, enrolled during active disease.

The V gene is TRBV28, the J gene TRBJ1-2; 7 bases match TRBD1. Germline V gene data show CDR1 as MDHEN and CDR2 as SYDVKM. The CDR3 extends over 17 amino acids. With V trimmed by 4 bases and J by 4 bases, 15 bases remained unmatched. The CDR3 protein is CASSSVSGGAVGYGYTF. The CDR3 nucleotides are TGTGCCAGCAGTTCCGTATCAGGGGGTGCGGTCGGCTATGGCTACACCTTC.

This clone was detected once. The chain recombines TRBV13 with TRBJ2-3; 8 nucleotides match TRBD1. CDR1 is PRHDT and CDR2 is FYEKMQ in the germline V gene (reference sequence). V shed 5 bases, J shed 4 bases, and the junction held 8 bases outside the gene matches. There are 15 residues in the CDR3. The CDR3 DNA is TGTGCCAGCAGCCCCCGCCAGGGGGCCCCAGATACGCAGTATTTT. Translating it yields CASSPRQGAPDTQYF. Supplemented by reference TRBV13 and TRBJ2-3, the full variable domain reads AAGVIQSPRHLIKEKRETATLKCYPIPRHDTVYWYQQGPGQDPQFLISFYEKMQSDKGSIPDRFSAQQFSDYHSELNMSSLELGDSALYFCASSPRQGAPDTQYFGPGTRLTVL.

The chain has TRBV12-5 and TRBJ1-5; a possible D gene is TRBD1 (5 bases). CDR1 is LGHNT, CDR2 FRNRAP, per germline. V dropped 8 bases and J dropped 5 bases, with 13 bases sitting between them. This CDR3 comprises 13 residues. The CDR3 nucleotides are TGTGCTAGTACTCAGGGTTGGGATCAGCCCCAGCATTTT. Amino acid sequence: CASTQGWDQPQHF.

This clone was observed a handful of times. The chain is built from TRBV12-3 or TRBV12-4 and TRBJ2-7; tentative D call: TRBD1 (6 bases). The CDR3 runs 13 residues. Trimming removed 6 bases from V and 2 bases from J, with 11 bases in between. The CDR3: CASRMGATYEQYF. The CDR3, as DNA: TGTGCCAGCAGGATGGGGGCCACCTACGAGCAGTACTTC.

The chain is built from TRBV24-1 and TRBJ2-3; 7 nucleotides agree with TRBD1. The J segment lost 3 bases and the V segment lost 3 bases, leaving 8 bases of the junction unmatched. The CDR3 runs 16 residues. The germline V gene has CDR1 KGHDR and CDR2 SFDVKD. The CDR3 coding sequence is TGTGCCACCAGTGATATGGTAACAGGGGATACAGATACGCAGTATTTT. Amino acid sequence: CATSDMVTGDTDTQYF.

The chain couples TRBV18 to TRBJ1-2; TRBD1 matches at 8 bases. The CDR3 spans 13 residues. Germline CDR1 KGHSH, CDR2 LQKENI. V lost 6 bases, J lost 2 bases, and 2 bases stayed unmatched. The CDR3 DNA follows: TGTGCCAGCTCCACAGGGGGAAACTATGGCTACACCTTC. Encoded protein: CASSTGGNYGYTF.